The present entry profiles one T cell receptor (beta chain) with its context. A read error may produce the germline difference seen at one junction end. Method: immunoSEQ multiplex PCR; TCRdb's copy keeps in-frame clones and lacks some. Of fewer than 85,000 clones in the sample, approximately 90% are singletons; the top ten hold 4% to 5%. The data were taken from a study of technical replicates of blood from several donors. The CDR3 is 15 residues long. Per the germline V gene, CDR1 is SEHNR and CDR2 is FQNEAQ (reference sequence). The sequence was collected from a human donor in good health. Some clones in this sample may be carry-over from other donors' samples. The specimen sequenced was PBMCs. The rearrangement links TRBV7-9 to TRBJ2-7; TRBD2 might be the D (5 bases). CDR3: CASSQDITGNYEQYF. CDR3 in DNA: TGCGCCAGCAGCCAAGATATTACGGGAAACTACGAGCAGTACTTC.